This T cell receptor (beta chain) originates from a study of blood T cell repertoires in COVID-19. Study-wide background: Sites in the United States, Italy and Spain provided acute and convalescent COVID-19 samples.

Using immunoSEQ multiplex PCR, the repertoire was profiled, and TCRdb retains in-frame clones only, with some absent. The data show 150,000 to 200,000 clones, approximately 90% seen once. Sequenced input: PBMCs or T cells enriched from blood (not recorded which). The sequence was collected from a woman in her forties in a cohort exposed to, infected with or recovered from COVID-19 (not recorded which).

This chain's CDR3 is CASSFGGTEILNEQFF. CDR3 coding DNA: TGTGCCAGCAGTTTCGGAGGGACAGAGATCCTTAATGAGCAGTTCTTC. The chain uses TRBV28 and TRBJ2-1; TRBD1 is a possible D gene (7 bases). The V gene's germline CDR1 is MDHEN and CDR2 SYDVKM. The V end lost 3 bases, the J end lost 7 bases, and 19 bases lay between the germline ends. This CDR3 region has 16 residues.